Given below is one T cell receptor (beta chain) in context. These data belong to a study of graft-versus-host responses after intestinal transplantation. The junction had 13 bases not matched to a gene; V was cut back by 2 bases and J by 2 bases. The CDR3 has 18 amino acids. Germline V gene data show CDR1 as SEHNR and CDR2 as FQNEAQ (reference sequence). Generated by immunoSEQ multiplex PCR, the TCRdb table keeps only in-frame clones and is missing some. This table has about 47,000 clones, 80% to 95% appearing once. This receptor was taken from a human patient who received an intestinal transplant, so some T cells may come from the graft donor. The rearrangement uses TRBV7-9 and TRBJ2-7; the match to TRBD2 covers 9 bases. This specimen consisted of PBMCs, obtained approximately 740 days after a first intestinal transplant, on the day of a second. The chain's CDR3 is CASSLLRGVAGDAYEQYF. The CDR3 region has the DNA TGTGCCAGCAGCTTATTAAGAGGGGTAGCGGGAGACGCCTACGAGCAGTACTTC.